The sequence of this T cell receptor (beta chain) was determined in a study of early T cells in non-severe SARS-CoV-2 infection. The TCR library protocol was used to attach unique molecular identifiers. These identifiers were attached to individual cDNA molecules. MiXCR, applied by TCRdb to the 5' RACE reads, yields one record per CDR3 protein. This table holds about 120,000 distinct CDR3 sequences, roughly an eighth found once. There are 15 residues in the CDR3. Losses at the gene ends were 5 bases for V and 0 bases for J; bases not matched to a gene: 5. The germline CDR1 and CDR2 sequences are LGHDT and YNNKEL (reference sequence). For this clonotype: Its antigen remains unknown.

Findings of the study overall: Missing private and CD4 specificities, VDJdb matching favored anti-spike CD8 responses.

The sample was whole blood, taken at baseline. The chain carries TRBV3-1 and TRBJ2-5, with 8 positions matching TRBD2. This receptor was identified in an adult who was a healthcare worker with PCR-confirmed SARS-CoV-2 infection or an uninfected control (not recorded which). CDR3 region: CASSFSGGNQETQYF. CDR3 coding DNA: TGTGCCAGCAGCTTCAGCGGGGGCAACCAAGAGACCCAGTACTTC.